The source of this T cell receptor beta chain is a study of T cells in Graves' hyperthyroidism and ophthalmopathy. This clonotype was detected many times. Antigen unknown. Researchers amplified the TCR beta CDR3 regions from RNA transcripts. The TCR CDR3 first-round RT-PCR relied on the HTBI primer set. TCRdb reprocessed the multiplex PCR reads via MiXCR and lists one record per CDR3 protein. Of about 380,000 distinct CDR3 sequences in the sample, roughly 13% are singletons; the top ten hold more than 20%. Germline CDR1 and CDR2: SNHLY and FYNNEI. V was trimmed by 5 bases and J by 0 bases, leaving 10 bases between them. The CDR3 consists of 15 residues. Study conclusions and caveats: Researchers found most expanded thyroid clonotypes above 0.001 in blood as well.

V gene TRBV2 combines with J gene TRBJ1-4; D gene unclear. This receptor was obtained from a man between 25 and 39 years old with Graves' hyperthyroidism that later progressed to Graves' ophthalmopathy. Specimen: blood. CDR3 protein: CASSTEGATNEKLFF. For the CDR3, the DNA is TGTGCCAGCAGTACTGAGGGTGCAACTAATGAAAAACTGTTTTTT.